This T cell receptor beta chain emerged from a study of cytomegalovirus exposure and HLA in healthy donors. As for the study in general: An early data release held tens of millions of unique TCRs from HLA-typed donors. Researchers found that 81% of some 400 genotyped donors fell within the Caucasian-associated ancestry cluster. Study findings and constraints: In vitro, three CMV-associated chains proved specific for CMV antigens.

PCR primers comprised 60 Vbeta and 13 Jbeta primers. Using immunoSEQ multiplex PCR, the repertoire was profiled, and TCRdb retains in-frame clones only, with some absent. The repertoire has 90,000 to 150,000 clones, 78% of them found once; the top ten carry less than 4%. Of note for this clone: Its antigen is unknown.

Specimen: PBMCs. This clonotype was sampled from a woman younger than 45 in good health and CMV-seropositive.

The CDR3 sequence: CASSPDGGILGLSYNEQFF. The DNA of the CDR3 is TGTGCCAGCAGCCCGGACGGAGGGATCTTAGGCTTATCCTACAATGAGCAGTTCTTC. The V call is TRBV27, the J call TRBJ2-1, with D possibly being TRBD2 (6 bases). CDR3 length: 19 amino acids. In germline, CDR1 is MNHEY, CDR2 SMNVEV (reference sequence). V gave up 6 bases and J gave up 1 base, with 25 bases separating them.